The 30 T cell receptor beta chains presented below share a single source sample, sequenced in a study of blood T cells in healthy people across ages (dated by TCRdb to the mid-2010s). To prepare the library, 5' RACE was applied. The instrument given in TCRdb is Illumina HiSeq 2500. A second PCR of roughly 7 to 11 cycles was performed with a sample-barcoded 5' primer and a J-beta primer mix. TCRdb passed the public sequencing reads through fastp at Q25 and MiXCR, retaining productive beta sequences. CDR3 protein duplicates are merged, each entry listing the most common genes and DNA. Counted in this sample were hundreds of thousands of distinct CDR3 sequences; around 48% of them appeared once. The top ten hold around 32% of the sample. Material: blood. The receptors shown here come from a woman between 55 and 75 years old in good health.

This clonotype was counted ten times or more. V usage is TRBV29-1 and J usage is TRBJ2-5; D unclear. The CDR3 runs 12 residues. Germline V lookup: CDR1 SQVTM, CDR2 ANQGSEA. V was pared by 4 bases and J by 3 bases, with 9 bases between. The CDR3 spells CSVVSSKETQYF. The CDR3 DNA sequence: TGCAGCGTTGTGAGCAGTAAAGAGACCCAGTACTTC.

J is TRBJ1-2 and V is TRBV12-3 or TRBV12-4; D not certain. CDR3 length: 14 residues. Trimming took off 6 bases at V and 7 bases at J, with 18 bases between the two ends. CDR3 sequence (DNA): TGTGCCAGCAGCGCGCAGTCCCTGGGGTGTGGCTACACCTTC. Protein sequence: CASSAQSLGCGYTF.

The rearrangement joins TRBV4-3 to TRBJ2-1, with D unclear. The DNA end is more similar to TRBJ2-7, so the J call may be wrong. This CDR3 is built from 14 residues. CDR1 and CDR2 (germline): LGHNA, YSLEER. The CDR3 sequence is CASSQDNSYNEQYF. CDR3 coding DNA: TGCGCCAGCAGCCAAGATAACTCCTACAATGAGCAGTACTTC.

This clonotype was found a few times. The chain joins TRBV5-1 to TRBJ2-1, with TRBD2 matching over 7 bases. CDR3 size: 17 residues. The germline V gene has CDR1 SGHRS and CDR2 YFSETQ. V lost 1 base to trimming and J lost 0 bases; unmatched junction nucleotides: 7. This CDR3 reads CASSLWAGASSYNEQFF. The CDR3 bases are TGCGCCAGCAGCTTGTGGGCGGGAGCGAGCTCCTACAATGAGCAGTTCTTC.

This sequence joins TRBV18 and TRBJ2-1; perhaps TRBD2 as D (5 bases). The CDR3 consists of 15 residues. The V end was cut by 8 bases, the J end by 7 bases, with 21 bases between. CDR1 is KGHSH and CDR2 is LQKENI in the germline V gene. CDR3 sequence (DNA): TGTGCCAGCCCACTCCAAGGTACCGGGGTAAATGAGCAGTTCTTC. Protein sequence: CASPLQGTGVNEQFF.

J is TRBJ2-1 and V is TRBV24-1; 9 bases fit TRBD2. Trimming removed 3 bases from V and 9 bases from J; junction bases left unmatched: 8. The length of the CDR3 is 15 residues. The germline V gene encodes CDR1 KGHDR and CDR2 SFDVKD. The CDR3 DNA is TGTGCCACCAGTGATCACGGGACTAGCTTGGGTGAGCAGTTCTTC. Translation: CATSDHGTSLGEQFF.

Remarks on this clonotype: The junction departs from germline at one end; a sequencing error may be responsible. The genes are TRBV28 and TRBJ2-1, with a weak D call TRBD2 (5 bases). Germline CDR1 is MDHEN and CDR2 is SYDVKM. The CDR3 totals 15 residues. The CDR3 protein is CASSPPHLDYDEQFF. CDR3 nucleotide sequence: TGTGCCAGCAGTCCACCGCACCTAGACTACGATGAGCAGTTCTTC.

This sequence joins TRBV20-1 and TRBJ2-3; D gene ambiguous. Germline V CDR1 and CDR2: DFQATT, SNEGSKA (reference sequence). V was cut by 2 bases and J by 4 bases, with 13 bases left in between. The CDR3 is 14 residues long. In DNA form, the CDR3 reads TGCAGTGCTAGAAACCCTATAGTTGCAGATACGCAGTATTTT. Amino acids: CSARNPIVADTQYF.

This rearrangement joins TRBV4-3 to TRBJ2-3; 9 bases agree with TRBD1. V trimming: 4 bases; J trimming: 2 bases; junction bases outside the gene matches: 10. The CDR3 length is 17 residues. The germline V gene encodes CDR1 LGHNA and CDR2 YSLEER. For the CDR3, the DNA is TGCGCCAGCAGCCGGGGTACCGGGACAGGGCCCACAGATACGCAGTATTTT. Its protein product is CASSRGTGTGPTDTQYF.

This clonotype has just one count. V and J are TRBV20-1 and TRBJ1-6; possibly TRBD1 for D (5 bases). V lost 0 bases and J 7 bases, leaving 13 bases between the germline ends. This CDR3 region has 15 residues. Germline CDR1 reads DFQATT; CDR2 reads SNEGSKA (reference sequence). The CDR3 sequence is CSARDDGAQNSPLHF. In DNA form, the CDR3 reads TGCAGTGCTAGAGATGACGGGGCTCAGAATTCACCCCTCCACTTT.

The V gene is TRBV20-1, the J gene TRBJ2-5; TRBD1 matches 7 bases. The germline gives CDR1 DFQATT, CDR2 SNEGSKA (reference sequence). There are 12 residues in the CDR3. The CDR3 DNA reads TGCACCGCCCGGACAGGCCAAGAGACCCAGTACTTC. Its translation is CTARTGQETQYF.

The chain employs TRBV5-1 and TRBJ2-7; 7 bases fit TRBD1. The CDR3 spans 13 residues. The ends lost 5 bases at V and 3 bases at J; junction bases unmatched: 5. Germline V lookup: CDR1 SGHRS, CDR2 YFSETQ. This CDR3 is CASRQGTDYEQYF. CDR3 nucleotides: TGCGCCAGCAGGCAAGGGACAGACTACGAGCAGTACTTC.

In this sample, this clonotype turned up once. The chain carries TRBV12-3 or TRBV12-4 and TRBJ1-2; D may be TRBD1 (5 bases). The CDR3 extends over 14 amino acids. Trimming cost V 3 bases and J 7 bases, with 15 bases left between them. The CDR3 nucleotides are TGTGCCAGCAGTTTGTCGTCGGAGGGGCCTGGCTACACCTTC. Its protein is CASSLSSEGPGYTF.

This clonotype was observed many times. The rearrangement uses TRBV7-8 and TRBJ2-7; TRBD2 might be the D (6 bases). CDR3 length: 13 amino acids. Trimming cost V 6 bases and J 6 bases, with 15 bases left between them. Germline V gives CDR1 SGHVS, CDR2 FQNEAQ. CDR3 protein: CASRFSAGSEQYF. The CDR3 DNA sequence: TGTGCCAGCAGATTCTCCGCGGGGAGCGAGCAGTACTTC.

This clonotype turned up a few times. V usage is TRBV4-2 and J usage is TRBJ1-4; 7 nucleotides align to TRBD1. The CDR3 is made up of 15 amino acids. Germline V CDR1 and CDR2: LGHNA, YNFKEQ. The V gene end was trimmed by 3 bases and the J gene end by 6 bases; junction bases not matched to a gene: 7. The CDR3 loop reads CASSHFGTEDEKLFF. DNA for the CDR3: TGTGCCAGCAGCCACTTCGGGACAGAAGATGAAAAACTGTTTTTT.

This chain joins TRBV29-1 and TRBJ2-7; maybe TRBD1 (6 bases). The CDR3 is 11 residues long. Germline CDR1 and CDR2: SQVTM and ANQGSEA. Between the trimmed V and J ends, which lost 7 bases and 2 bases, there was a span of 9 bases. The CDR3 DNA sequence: TGCAGCGGGGGACACACCTACGAGCAGTACTTC. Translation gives CSGGHTYEQYF.

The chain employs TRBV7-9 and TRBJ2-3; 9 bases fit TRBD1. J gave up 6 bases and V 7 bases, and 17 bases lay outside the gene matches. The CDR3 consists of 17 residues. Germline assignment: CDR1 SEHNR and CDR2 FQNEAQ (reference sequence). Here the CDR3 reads CASTGPYRDRVWDTQYF. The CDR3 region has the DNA TGTGCCAGCACGGGTCCCTACCGGGACAGGGTATGGGATACGCAGTATTTT. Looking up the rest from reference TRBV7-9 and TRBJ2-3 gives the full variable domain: DTGVSQNPRHKITKRGQNVTFRCDPISEHNRLYWYRQTLGQGPEFLTYFQNEAQLEKSRLLSDRFSAERPKGSFSTLEIQRTEQGDSAMYLCASTGPYRDRVWDTQYFGPGTRLTVL.

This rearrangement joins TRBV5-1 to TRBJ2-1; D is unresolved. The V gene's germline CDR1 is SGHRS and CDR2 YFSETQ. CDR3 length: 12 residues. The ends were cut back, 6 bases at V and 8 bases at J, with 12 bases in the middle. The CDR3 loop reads CASMPDRDEQFF. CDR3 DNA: TGCGCCAGCATGCCAGATCGTGATGAGCAGTTCTTC.

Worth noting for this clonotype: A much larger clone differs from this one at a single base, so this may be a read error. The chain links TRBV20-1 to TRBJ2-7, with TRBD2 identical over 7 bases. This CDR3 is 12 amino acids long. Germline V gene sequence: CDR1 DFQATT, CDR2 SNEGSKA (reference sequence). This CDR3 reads CGASGGAYEQYF. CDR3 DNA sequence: TGCGGTGCTAGCGGTGGCGCCTACGAGCAGTACTTC.

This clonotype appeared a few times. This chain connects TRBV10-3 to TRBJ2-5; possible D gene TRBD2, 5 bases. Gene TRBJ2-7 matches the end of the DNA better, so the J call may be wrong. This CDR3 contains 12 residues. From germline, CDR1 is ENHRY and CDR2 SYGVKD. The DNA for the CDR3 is TGTGCCATCAGTGACGGGATCTACGAGCAGTACTTC. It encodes CAISDGIYEQYF.

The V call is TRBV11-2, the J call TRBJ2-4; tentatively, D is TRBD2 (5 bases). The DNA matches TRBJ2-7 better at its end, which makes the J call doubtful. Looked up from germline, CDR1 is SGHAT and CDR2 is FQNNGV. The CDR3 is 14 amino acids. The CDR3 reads CASSLWVRGYEQYF. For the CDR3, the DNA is TGTGCCAGCAGCTTATGGGTCCGGGGTTACGAGCAGTACTTC.

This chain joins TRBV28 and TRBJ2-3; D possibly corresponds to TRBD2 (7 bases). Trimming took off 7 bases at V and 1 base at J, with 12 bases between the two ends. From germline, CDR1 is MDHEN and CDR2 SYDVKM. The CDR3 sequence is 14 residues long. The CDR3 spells CASIGGGGTDTQYF. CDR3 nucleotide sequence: TGTGCCAGCATCGGAGGGGGGGGCACAGATACGCAGTATTTT.

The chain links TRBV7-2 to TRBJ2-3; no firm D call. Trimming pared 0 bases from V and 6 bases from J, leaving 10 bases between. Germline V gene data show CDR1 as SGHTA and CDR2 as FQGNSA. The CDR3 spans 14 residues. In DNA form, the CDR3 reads TGTGCCAGCAGCTTAGCACCCCTCGGCGATACGCAGTATTTT. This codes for CASSLAPLGDTQYF.

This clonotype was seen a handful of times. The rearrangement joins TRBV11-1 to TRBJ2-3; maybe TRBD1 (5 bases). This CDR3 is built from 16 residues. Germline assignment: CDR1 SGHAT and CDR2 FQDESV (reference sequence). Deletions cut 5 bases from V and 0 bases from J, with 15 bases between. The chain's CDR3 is CASSPLTDTSTDTQYF. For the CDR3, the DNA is TGTGCCAGCAGCCCTTTGACAGATACTAGCACAGATACGCAGTATTTT.

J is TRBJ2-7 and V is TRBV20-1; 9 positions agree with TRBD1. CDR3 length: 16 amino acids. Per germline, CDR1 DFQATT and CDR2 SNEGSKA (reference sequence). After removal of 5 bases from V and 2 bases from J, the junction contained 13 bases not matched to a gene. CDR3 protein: CSAPGTPGQGPYEQYF. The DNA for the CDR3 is TGCAGTGCTCCCGGGACTCCGGGACAGGGCCCCTACGAGCAGTACTTC.

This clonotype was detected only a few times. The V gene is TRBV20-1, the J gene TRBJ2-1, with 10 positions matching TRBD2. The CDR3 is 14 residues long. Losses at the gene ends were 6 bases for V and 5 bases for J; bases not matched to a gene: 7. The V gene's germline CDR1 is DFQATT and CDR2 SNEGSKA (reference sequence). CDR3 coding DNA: TGCAGTGCCTTTATCAGCGGGAGGGACAATGAGCAGTTCTTC. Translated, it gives CSAFISGRDNEQFF.

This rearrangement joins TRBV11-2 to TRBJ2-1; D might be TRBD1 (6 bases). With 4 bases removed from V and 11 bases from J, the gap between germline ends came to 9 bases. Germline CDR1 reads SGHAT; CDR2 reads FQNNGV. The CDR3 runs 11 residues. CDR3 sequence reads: CASSSGVQQFF. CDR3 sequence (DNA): TGTGCCAGCAGCTCAGGGGTACAGCAGTTCTTC.

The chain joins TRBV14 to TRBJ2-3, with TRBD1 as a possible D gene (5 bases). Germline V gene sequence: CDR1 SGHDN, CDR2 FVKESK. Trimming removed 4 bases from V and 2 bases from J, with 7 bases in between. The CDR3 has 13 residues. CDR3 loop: CASSLRATDTQYF. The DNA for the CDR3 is TGTGCCAGCAGCCTCAGGGCCACAGATACGCAGTATTTT.

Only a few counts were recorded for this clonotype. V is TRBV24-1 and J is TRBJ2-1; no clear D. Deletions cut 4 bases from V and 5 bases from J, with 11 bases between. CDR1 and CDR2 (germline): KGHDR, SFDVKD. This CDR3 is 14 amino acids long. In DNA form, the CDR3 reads TGTGCCACCAGTGACCCTAGACGAAACAATGAGCAGTTCTTC. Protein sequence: CATSDPRRNNEQFF.

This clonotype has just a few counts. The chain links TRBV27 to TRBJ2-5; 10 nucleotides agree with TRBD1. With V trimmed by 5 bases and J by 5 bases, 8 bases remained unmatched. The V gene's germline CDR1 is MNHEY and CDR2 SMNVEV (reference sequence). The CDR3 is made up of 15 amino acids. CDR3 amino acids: CASSTDRGGRETQYF. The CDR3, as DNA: TGTGCCAGCAGTACGGACAGGGGGGGTAGGGAGACCCAGTACTTC.